This T cell receptor (beta chain) was sequenced during a study of blood T cell repertoires in COVID-19 (dated by TCRdb to 2018 to 2020). Some background on the complete study: Samples covering the acute and convalescent phases of COVID-19 were provided by collaborators in the United States, Italy and Spain. The repertoires were released in a freely available public database meant as a resource for research on the immune response to SARS-CoV-2. Where HLA class I and class II types were available, the types were taken from metadata supplied by the sample provider, not from assay-based typing. A de-identified subject ID, COVID-19 status, age in years and sex were almost always included in the sample metadata. The material from the prospective study consisted of cDNA or gDNA derived from T cells, B-cell-depleted T cells, or PBMCs. Subjects who had been exposed to COVID-19, were actively infected with it, or had recovered from it provided the deeply sampled blood TCRbeta repertoires that made up the dataset. Samples came from the ongoing ImmuneRACE study (first 160 participants) plus 1,254 subjects from 6 global collaborators.

Collaborating institutions collected whole blood in K2EDTA tubes following their own protocols. For TCRbeta analysis, collaborators shipped samples in one of three forms: frozen whole blood, isolated PBMCs, or DNA extracted from either of those sample types. A distance of 8 bases separates the germline ends of V and J, which lose 0 bases and 0 bases respectively. Per the germline V gene (reference sequence), SEHNR is the CDR1 and FQNEAQ is the CDR2. The CDR3 starts with the cysteine, ends with the phenylalanine, and has 15 residues. Just the 45-base CDR3 DNA is kept, in frame starting at base 1. A remark on this clone: Its antigen is unknown. Per-base qualities were not stored, and no clone one base away is much larger.

Study-wide findings and limitations: Clinical and demographic metadata were provided uncurated, with the amount varying by source and participant.

TCRbeta CDR3 regions were amplified from genomic DNA using the immunoSEQ Assay, a bias-controlled multiplex PCR. Under the source paper's analysis protocol: The number of nucleated cells in each sample was estimated from the amplification of reference gene primers within the assay. Sequence reads were collapsed and filtered to measure the absolute abundance of every unique TCRbeta CDR3 rearrangement. For each sample, productive Simpson clonality was calculated as the square root of Simpson's diversity index over productive rearrangements. Here the immuneACCESS table is served through TCRdb, limited to in-frame sequences with V and J called. Missing clones are a known gap in these copies; in checked studies unresolved V genes cover under half, and the rest lacks a known reason. That table gives V, J and clone size, and the DNA gave D and trimming. For this sample there are 110,000 or so clones; approximately 70% appear just once. The ten top clones hold about 1.8% of the sample.

The origin of this receptor is a woman aged 40 to 50 with acute or convalescent COVID-19. The rearrangement combines TRBV7-9 with TRBJ1-1, with no D gene named confidently. What was sequenced was peripheral blood. The sequenced DNA is TGTGCCAGCAGCTTAGCGGAGTGGATGAACACTGAAGCTTTCTTT. It is translated as CASSLAEWMNTEAFF.